This TCR beta chain originates from a study of identical twins. General observations from the study: Zero-insertion analyses were open to partial confounding by invariant MAIT and iNKT cells. Within twin pairs, the out-of-frame alpha sequences they shared showed excess low generation probability. Whereas memory repertoires showed no such difference, abundant cord blood beta clonotypes carried fewer insertions.

With 7 bases removed from V and 5 bases from J, the gap between germline ends came to 15 bases. The germline CDR1 and CDR2 sequences are SGHRS and YFSETQ. The CDR3 has 14 residues. Carrying unique molecular identifiers, the cDNA also gained a universal primer site through template switching. In TCRdb, the 5' RACE reads were re-called with MiXCR into one record per CDR3 protein. The data hold 1.5 million or so distinct CDR3 sequences, with about 30% observed a single time. As for this clonotype: Its specificity is not known.

This receptor was taken from a newborn girl in good health. V is TRBV5-1 and J is TRBJ1-4; D not resolved. Sequencing was performed on cord blood. CDR3 sequence reads: CASRSGGSNEKLFF. The CDR3 DNA sequence: TGCGCCAGCCGGTCCGGAGGTTCGAATGAAAAACTGTTTTTT.